This passage covers 8 T cell receptor beta chains from one sample sequenced in a study of blood T cell repertoires in COVID-19. Assay: immunoSEQ multiplex PCR; the TCRdb copy retains only in-frame clones and omits some. The profile shows roughly 240,000 clones, 70% to 90% of them singletons. The sample taken for sequencing was peripheral blood. The receptors come from a man between 60 and 75 years old who had recovered from COVID-19.

The table lists this clone with a count of one. The rearrangement joins TRBV13 to TRBJ2-7; 8 nucleotides line up with TRBD1. The CDR3 runs 14 residues. CDR1 PRHDT and CDR2 FYEKMQ come from the germline V gene (reference sequence). The V and J ends lost 5 bases and 2 bases, in that order; junction bases with no gene match: 5. CDR3 bases: TGTGCCAGCAGCCCCAGACAGGGGACCTACGAGCAGTACTTC. This encodes CASSPRQGTYEQYF. The entire variable domain, with the rest obtained from reference TRBV13 and TRBJ2-7, is as follows: AAGVIQSPRHLIKEKRETATLKCYPIPRHDTVYWYQQGPGQDPQFLISFYEKMQSDKGSIPDRFSAQQFSDYHSELNMSSLELGDSALYFCASSPRQGTYEQYFGPGTRLTVT.

This rearrangement joins TRBV11-3 to TRBJ2-3; D unresolved. V shed 5 bases and J shed 4 bases, with 13 bases lying between them. Germline lookup yields CDR1 SGHNT and CDR2 YENEEA. CDR3 length equals 14 residues. The CDR3 DNA is TGTGCCAGCAGCACACCTTGGGCGCCAGATACGCAGTATTTT. It yields the protein CASSTPWAPDTQYF. Filled out from reference TRBV11-3 and TRBJ2-3, the complete variable domain reads EAGVVQSPRYKIIEKKQPVAFWCNPISGHNTLYWYLQNLGQGPELLIRYENEEAVDDSQLPKDRFSAERLKGVDSTLKIQPAELGDSAVYLCASSTPWAPDTQYFGPGTRLTVL.

The V and J genes are TRBV19 and TRBJ2-3; 9 bases match TRBD1. Looked up from germline, CDR1 is LNHDA and CDR2 is SQIVND (reference sequence). This CDR3 is built from 14 residues. The junction had 1 base not matched to a gene; V was cut back by 4 bases and J by 2 bases. The CDR3 spells CASSRTGDTDTQYF. In DNA, the CDR3 is TGTGCCAGTAGTAGGACAGGGGACACAGATACGCAGTATTTT.

This clone came up once. Its ends do not fully match the called genes, so a read error is possible. This chain uses TRBV2 with TRBJ1-5; maybe TRBD1 (6 bases). The CDR3 has 16 amino acids. Germline assignment: CDR1 SNHLY and CDR2 FYNNEI. The CDR3 nucleotides read TGTGCCAGCAGGGAAGGGGGGAGGAGGAACAATCAGCCCCAGCATTTT. Its translation is CASREGGRRNNQPQHF.

The genes are TRBV5-6 and TRBJ2-5, with D hard to call. Trimming shortened V by 0 bases and J by 1 base, and 4 bases separated the two germline ends. Germline loops: CDR1 SGHDT, CDR2 YYEEEE. CDR3 length equals 13 residues. The CDR3 coding sequence is TGTGCCAGCAGCTTGGTATCCCAAGAGACCCAGTACTTC. This sequence encodes CASSLVSQETQYF.

The chain is built from TRBV7-8 and TRBJ2-6; a possible D gene is TRBD2 (5 bases). V was shortened by 5 bases and J by 2 bases, with 10 bases between the two germline ends. The CDR3 loop spans 15 amino acids. Looked up from germline, CDR1 is SGHVS and CDR2 is FQNEAQ. This CDR3 reads CASSTRGAGANVLTF. For the CDR3, the DNA is TGTGCCAGCAGCACCCGGGGAGCTGGGGCCAACGTCCTGACTTTC.

The chain recombines TRBV18 with TRBJ2-3; 7 bases are a match to TRBD1. The junction had 12 bases not matched to a gene; V was cut back by 3 bases and J by 3 bases. This CDR3 contains 17 residues. CDR1 is KGHSH and CDR2 is LQKENI in the germline V gene. CDR3 amino acids: CASSPRQGTVSTDTQYF. The CDR3 DNA reads TGTGCCAGCTCACCGAGACAGGGTACCGTCTCGACAGATACGCAGTATTTT.

This clone was counted only a few times. This chain links TRBV5-1 with TRBJ2-7; tentative D call: TRBD2 (6 bases). The CDR3 totals 13 residues. Germline V gene data show CDR1 as SGHRS and CDR2 as YFSETQ. V was cut by 4 bases and J by 6 bases, with 14 bases left in between. CDR3 DNA sequence: TGCGCCAGCAGCATTACCACAGCGGGCGAGCAGTACTTC. It encodes CASSITTAGEQYF.